The clone carrying this T cell receptor (beta chain) showed up just a few times. The antigen is not known. Germline CDR1 reads SNHLY; CDR2 reads FYNNEI. Trimming removed 3 bases from V and 0 bases from J, with 18 bases in between. This CDR3 contains 18 residues. Each CDR3 protein is one row after TCRdb ran MiXCR on the RT-PCR reads. The table lists 750,000 to 850,000 distinct CDR3 sequences, less than 20% of them singletons. This sample was included in a study of response to subunit inactivated influenza vaccine. Study-wide results and caveats: Authors suggested few new T cells are recruited by each seasonal influenza vaccination.

The J gene is TRBJ2-1, the V gene TRBV2; no reliable D call. The sequencing here drew on PBMCs from blood, taken 5 to 6 days after vaccination. This TCR was sampled from a man aged 50 or older who received an inactivated influenza vaccine. CDR3 residues: CASSDLLGHTSSYNEQFF. For the CDR3, the DNA is TGTGCCAGCAGTGATTTGCTTGGCCACACGAGCTCCTACAATGAGCAGTTCTTC.